The 9 T cell receptor beta chains in this list originate from one sample, sequenced in a study of shared clonotypes between healthy human individuals. Method: immunoSEQ multiplex PCR; TCRdb's copy keeps in-frame clones and lacks some. This sample yields roughly 2.6 million clones, of which roughly 92% are seen a single time; roughly 0.14% belongs to the top ten. Sequenced: naive CD4+ T cells sorted from blood. Subset meaning: CD45RA+ positively selected. Receptors originate from a man between 18 and 29 years old in good health.

The chain combines TRBV7-9 with TRBJ1-2; the match to TRBD1 covers 7 bases. The germline V gene has CDR1 SEHNR and CDR2 FQNEAQ (reference sequence). V lost 4 bases to trimming and J lost 2 bases; unmatched junction nucleotides: 4. This CDR3 region has 14 residues. Here the CDR3 reads CASSSGTVNYGYTF. The CDR3 nucleotides read TGTGCCAGCAGCTCCGGGACAGTCAACTATGGCTACACCTTC. Full variable domain (rest looked up from reference TRBV7-9 and TRBJ1-2): DTGVSQNPRHKITKRGQNVTFRCDPISEHNRLYWYRQTLGQGPEFLTYFQNEAQLEKSRLLSDRFSAERPKGSFSTLEIQRTEQGDSAMYLCASSSGTVNYGYTFGSGTRLTVV.

The chain joins TRBV7-9 to TRBJ2-3; possible D gene TRBD2, 6 bases. Trimming took 3 bases from V and 4 from J, leaving 14 bases between them. The CDR3 consists of 15 residues. Germline V gives CDR1 SEHNR, CDR2 FQNEAQ (reference sequence). In DNA, the CDR3 is TGTGCCAGCAGCTTTGGGACTGTCCGGGCAGATACGCAGTATTTT. Encoded protein: CASSFGTVRADTQYF. Based on the CDR3 plus reference TRBV7-9 and TRBJ2-3, the full variable domain is DTGVSQNPRHKITKRGQNVTFRCDPISEHNRLYWYRQTLGQGPEFLTYFQNEAQLEKSRLLSDRFSAERPKGSFSTLEIQRTEQGDSAMYLCASSFGTVRADTQYFGPGTRLTVL.

The rearrangement uses TRBV18 and TRBJ2-3; 7 bases map to TRBD1. The CDR3 contains 19 residues. Germline V lookup: CDR1 KGHSH, CDR2 LQKENI. V dropped 2 bases and J dropped 0; count of bases not matched to a gene: 14. The CDR3 region has the DNA TGTGCCAGCTCACCAAGGACAGGCCCTCTGAGCCTCAGCACAGATACGCAGTATTTT. Translation gives CASSPRTGPLSLSTDTQYF.

This rearrangement joins TRBV30 to TRBJ2-5, with TRBD1 identical over 8 bases. CDR3 length equals 13 residues. The germline V gene encodes CDR1 GTSNPN and CDR2 SVGIG (reference sequence). J lost 4 bases, V lost 4 bases, and 5 bases had no gene match. The CDR3 DNA follows: TGTGCCTGGACTTACAGGGGGAGAGAGACCCAGTACTTC. Its protein product is CAWTYRGRETQYF.

The V gene is TRBV28, the J gene TRBJ1-3; a weak D match, TRBD1 (5 bases). The CDR3 is 16 residues long. V was cut by 2 bases and J by 0 bases, with 11 bases left in between. The germline V gene has CDR1 MDHEN and CDR2 SYDVKM. The CDR3 nucleotides read TGTGCCAGCAGTTTACCAACAGGCCGCTCTGGAAACACCATATATTTT. Translation gives CASSLPTGRSGNTIYF.

The gene calls are TRBV5-1 and TRBJ1-4, with 8 bases aligning to TRBD1. J lost 1 base, V lost 2 bases, and 4 bases had no gene match. The CDR3 extends over 16 amino acids. CDR1 SGHRS and CDR2 YFSETQ come from the germline V gene. Here the CDR3 reads CASSFDRGGTNEKLFF. DNA of the CDR3: TGCGCCAGCAGCTTCGACAGGGGCGGAACTAATGAAAAACTGTTTTTT.

This clone was observed a few times. The V and J genes are TRBV30 and TRBJ1-4; possibly TRBD1 for D (5 bases). V was pared by 2 bases and J by 8 bases, with 12 bases between. Germline V lookup: CDR1 GTSNPN, CDR2 SVGIG (reference sequence). The CDR3 length is 13 residues. The CDR3: CAWSQGLYEKLFF. CDR3 sequence (DNA): TGTGCCTGGAGTCAGGGCTTATACGAAAAACTGTTTTTT.

V gene TRBV10-2 combines with J gene TRBJ2-5, with unresolved D. Germline V gene lookup returns CDR1 WSHSY and CDR2 SAAADI. V lost 8 bases and J lost 2, with 18 bases in between. The CDR3 sequence is 15 residues long. The CDR3 is CASSYRSGFQETQYF. CDR3 sequence (DNA): TGCGCCAGCTCGTATAGATCCGGGTTTCAAGAGACCCAGTACTTC.

About this clone itself: A read error is possible here, since a much larger clone lies one base away. At the DNA level, this CDR3 is encoded by other sequences in the same sample as well. V is TRBV5-1 and J is TRBJ1-1; the D is unclear. This CDR3 is 13 amino acids long. V dropped 2 bases and J dropped 1 base, with 6 bases sitting between them. CDR1 and CDR2 (germline): SGHRS, YFSETQ. CDR3 in amino acids: CASSFDGNTEAFF. In DNA form, the CDR3 reads TGCGCCAGCAGCTTCGACGGGAACACTGAAGCTTTCTTT. The variable domain in full, with the rest retrieved from reference TRBV5-1 and TRBJ1-1, is KAGVTQTPRYLIKTRGQQVTLSCSPISGHRSVSWYQQTPGQGLQFLFEYFSETQRNKGNFPGRFSGRQFSNSRSEMNVSTLELGDSALYLCASSFDGNTEAFFGQGTRLTVV.